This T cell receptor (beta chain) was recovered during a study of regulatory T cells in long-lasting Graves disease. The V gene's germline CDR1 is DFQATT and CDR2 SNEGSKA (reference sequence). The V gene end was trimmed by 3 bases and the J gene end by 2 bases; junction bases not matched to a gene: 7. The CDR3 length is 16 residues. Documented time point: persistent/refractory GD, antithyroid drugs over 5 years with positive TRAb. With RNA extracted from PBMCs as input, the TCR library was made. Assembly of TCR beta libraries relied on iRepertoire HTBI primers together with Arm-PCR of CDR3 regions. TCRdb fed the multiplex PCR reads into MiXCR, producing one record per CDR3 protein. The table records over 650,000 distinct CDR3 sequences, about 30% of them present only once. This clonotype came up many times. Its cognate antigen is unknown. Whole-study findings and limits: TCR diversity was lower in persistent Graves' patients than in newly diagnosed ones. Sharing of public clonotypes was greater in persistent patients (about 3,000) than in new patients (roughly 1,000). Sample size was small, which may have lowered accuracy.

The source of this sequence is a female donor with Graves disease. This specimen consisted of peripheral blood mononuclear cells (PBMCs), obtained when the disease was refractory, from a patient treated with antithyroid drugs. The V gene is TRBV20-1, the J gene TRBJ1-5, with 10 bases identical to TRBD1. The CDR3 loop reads CSARRSGTGGNQPQHF. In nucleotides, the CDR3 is TGCAGTGCTAGGAGATCGGGGACAGGGGGCAATCAGCCCCAGCATTTT.